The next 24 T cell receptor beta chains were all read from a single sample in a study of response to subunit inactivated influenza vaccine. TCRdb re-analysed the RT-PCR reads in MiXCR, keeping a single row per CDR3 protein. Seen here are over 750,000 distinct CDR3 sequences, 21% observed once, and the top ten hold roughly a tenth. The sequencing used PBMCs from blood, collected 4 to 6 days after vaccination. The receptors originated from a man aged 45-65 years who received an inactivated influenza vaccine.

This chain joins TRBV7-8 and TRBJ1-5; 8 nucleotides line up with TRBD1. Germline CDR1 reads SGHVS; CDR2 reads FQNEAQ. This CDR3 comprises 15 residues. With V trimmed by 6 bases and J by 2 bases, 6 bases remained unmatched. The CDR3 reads CASSLDRVGNQPQHF. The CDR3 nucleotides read TGTGCCAGCAGTTTGGACAGGGTGGGCAATCAGCCCCAGCATTTT.

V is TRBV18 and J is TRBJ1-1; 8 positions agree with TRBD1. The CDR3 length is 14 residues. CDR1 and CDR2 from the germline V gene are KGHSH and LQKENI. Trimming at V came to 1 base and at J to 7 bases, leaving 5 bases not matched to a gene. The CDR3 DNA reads TGTGCCAGCTCACCACAGACAGGGGTTTTTGAAGCTTTCTTT. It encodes CASSPQTGVFEAFF.

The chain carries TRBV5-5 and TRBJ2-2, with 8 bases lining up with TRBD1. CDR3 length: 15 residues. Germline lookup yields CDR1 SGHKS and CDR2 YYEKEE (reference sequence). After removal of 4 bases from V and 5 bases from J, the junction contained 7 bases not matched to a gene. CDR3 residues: CASSPKQGVTGELFF. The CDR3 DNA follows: TGTGCCAGCAGCCCTAAACAGGGGGTTACCGGGGAGCTGTTTTTT.

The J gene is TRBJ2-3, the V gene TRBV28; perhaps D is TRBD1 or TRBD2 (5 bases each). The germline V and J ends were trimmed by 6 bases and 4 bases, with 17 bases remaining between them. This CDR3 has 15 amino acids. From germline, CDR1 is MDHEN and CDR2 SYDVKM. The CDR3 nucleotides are TGTGCCAGCAGCAATTCGGGAAGGGACGCAGATACGCAGTATTTT. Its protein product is CASSNSGRDADTQYF.

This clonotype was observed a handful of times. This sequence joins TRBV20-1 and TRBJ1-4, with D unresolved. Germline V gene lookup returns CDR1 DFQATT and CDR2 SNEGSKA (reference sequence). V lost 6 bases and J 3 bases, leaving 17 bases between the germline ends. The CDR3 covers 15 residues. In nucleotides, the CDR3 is TGCAGTGCCCAAAAGGCGGGAAGGGCTAATGAAAAACTGTTTTTT. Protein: CSAQKAGRANEKLFF.

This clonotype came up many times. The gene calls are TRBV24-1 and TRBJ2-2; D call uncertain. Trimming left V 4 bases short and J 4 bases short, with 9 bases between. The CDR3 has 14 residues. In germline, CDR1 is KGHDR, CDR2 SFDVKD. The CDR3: CATSDRLFTGELFF. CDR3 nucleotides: TGTGCCACCAGTGACCGCCTTTTCACCGGGGAGCTGTTTTTT.

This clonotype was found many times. The CDR3 DNA is TGTGCCAGCAGCAAGGGGAGGGACAATCAGCCCCAGCATTTT. Amino acids: CASSKGRDNQPQHF. The rearrangement links TRBV6-2 or TRBV6-3 to TRBJ1-5; D possibly corresponds to TRBD1 (5 bases). Germline CDR1 MNHEY, CDR2 SVGEGT. The CDR3 sequence is 14 residues long. Trimming cost V 6 bases and J 3 bases, with 12 bases left between them.

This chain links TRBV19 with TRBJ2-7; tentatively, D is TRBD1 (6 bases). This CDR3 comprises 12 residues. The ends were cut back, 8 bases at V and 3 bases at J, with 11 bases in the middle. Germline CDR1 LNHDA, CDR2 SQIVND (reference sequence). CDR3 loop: CASGGNFYEQYF. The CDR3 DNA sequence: TGTGCCAGTGGGGGCAACTTCTACGAGCAGTACTTC. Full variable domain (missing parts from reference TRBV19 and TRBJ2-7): DGGITQSPKYLFRKEGQNVTLSCEQNLNHDAMYWYRQDPGQGLRLIYYSQIVNDFQKGDIAEGYSVSREKKESFPLTVTSAQKNPTAFYLCASGGNFYEQYFGPGTRLTVT.

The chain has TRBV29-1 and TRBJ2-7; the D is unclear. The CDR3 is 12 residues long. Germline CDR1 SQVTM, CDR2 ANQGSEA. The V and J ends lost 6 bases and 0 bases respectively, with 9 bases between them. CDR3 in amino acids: CSVSSSSYEQYF. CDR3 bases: TGCAGCGTCAGCAGTAGCTCCTACGAGCAGTACTTC.

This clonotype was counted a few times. CDR3 residues: CSAREQPTDTQYF. The CDR3 DNA sequence: TGCAGTGCTAGAGAACAGCCCACAGATACGCAGTATTTT. This chain links TRBV20-1 with TRBJ2-3; no definite D call. The length of the CDR3 is 13 residues. V lost 0 bases to trimming and J lost 2 bases, with 6 bases between them. Germline-derived CDR1 and CDR2 are DFQATT and SNEGSKA (reference sequence).

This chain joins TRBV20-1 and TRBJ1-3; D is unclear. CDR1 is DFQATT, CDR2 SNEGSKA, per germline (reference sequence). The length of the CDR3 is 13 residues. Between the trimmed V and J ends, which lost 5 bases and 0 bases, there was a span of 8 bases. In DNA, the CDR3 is TGCAGTGCTCCACCCGTCTCTGGAAACACCATATATTTT. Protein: CSAPPVSGNTIYF.

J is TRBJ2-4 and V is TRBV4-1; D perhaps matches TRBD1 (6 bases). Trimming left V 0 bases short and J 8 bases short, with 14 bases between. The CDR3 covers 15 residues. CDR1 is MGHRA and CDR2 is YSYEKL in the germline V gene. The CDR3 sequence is CASSQDGDTLDIQYF. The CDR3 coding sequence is TGCGCCAGCAGCCAAGATGGGGACACTTTGGACATTCAGTACTTC.

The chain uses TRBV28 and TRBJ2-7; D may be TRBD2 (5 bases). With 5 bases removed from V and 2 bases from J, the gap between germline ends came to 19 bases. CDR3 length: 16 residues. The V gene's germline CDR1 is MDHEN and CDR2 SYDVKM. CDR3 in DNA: TGTGCCAGCAGTCCCCGCGGAGGCAGTGCCACCTACGAGCAGTACTTC. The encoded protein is CASSPRGGSATYEQYF.

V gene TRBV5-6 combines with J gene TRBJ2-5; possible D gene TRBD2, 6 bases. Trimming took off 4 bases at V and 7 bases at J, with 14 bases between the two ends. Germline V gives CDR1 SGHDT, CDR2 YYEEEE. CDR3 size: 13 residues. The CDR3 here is CASSLEGGATQYF. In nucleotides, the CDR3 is TGTGCCAGCAGCCTGGAGGGTGGAGCGACCCAGTACTTC.

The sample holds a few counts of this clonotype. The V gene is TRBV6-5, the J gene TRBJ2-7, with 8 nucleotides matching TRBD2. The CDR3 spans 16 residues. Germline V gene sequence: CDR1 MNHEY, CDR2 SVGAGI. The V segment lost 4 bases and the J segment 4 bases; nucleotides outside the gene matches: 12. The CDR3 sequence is CASSFGGRTMSYEQYF. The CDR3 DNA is TGTGCCAGCAGTTTCGGCGGGAGGACCATGTCATACGAGCAGTACTTC.

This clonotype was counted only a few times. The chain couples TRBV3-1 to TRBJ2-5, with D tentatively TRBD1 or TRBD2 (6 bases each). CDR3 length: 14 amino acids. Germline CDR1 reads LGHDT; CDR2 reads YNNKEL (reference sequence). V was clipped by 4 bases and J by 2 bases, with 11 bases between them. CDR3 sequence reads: CASSRGAQQETQYF. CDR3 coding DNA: TGTGCCAGCAGCCGGGGGGCCCAACAAGAGACCCAGTACTTC.

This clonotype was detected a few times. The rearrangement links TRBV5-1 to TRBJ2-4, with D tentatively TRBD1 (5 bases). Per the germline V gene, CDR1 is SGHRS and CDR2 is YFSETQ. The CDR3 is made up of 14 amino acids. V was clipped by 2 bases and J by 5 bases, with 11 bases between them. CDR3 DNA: TGCGCCAGCAGCTTATACGGACAAGAAAACATTCAGTACTTC. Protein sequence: CASSLYGQENIQYF.

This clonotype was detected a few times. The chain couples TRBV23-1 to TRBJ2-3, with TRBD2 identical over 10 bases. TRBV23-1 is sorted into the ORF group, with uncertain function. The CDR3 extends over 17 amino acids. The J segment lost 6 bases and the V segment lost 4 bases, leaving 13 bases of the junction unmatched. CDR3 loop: CASSRKVLAGVLDTQYF. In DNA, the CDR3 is TGCGCCAGCAGTCGCAAAGTCCTAGCGGGAGTTCTTGATACGCAGTATTTT.

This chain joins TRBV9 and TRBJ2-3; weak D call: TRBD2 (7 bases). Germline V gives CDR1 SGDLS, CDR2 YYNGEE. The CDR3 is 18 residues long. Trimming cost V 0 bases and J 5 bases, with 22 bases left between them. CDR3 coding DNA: TGTGCCAGCAGCGTAGAAGGTCGGAGGGGGGGCACAGGAGATACGCAGTATTTT. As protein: CASSVEGRRGGTGDTQYF.

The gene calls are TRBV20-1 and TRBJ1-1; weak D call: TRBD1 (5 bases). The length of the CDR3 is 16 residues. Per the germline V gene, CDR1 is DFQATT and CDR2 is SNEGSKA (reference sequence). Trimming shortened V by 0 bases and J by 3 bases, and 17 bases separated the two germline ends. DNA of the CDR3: TGCAGTGCTAGAGATCGGAGACAGTTCCCCTACACTGAAGCTTTCTTT. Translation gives CSARDRRQFPYTEAFF.

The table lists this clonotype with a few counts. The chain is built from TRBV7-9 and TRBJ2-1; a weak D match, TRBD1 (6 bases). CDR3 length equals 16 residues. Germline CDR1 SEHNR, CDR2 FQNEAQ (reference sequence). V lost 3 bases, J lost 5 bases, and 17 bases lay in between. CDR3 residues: CASSFTRQVADNEQFF. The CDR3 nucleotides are TGTGCCAGCAGCTTTACGAGACAGGTCGCCGACAATGAGCAGTTCTTC.

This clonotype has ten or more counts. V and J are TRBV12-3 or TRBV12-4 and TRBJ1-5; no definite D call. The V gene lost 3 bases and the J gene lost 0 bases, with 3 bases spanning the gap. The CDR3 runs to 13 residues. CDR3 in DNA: TGTGCCAGCAGTTTTGATAGCAATCAGCCCCAGCATTTT. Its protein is CASSFDSNQPQHF.

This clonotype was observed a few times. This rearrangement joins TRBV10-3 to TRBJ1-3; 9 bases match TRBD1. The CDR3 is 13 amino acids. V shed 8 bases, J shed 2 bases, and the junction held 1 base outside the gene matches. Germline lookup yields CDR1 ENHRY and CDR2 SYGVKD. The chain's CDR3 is CAIRQGAGNTIYF. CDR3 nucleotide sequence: TGTGCCATCCGACAGGGGGCTGGAAACACCATATATTTT.

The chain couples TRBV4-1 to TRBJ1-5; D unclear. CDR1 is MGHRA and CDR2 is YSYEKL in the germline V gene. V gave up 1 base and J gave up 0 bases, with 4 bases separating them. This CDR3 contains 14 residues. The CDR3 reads CASSQVISNQPQHF. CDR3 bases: TGCGCCAGCAGCCAAGTGATTAGCAATCAGCCCCAGCATTTT.